The sequence of this T cell receptor (beta chain) was determined in a study of blood T cell repertoires in COVID-19. On the study more broadly: Some COVID-19 samples were acute and others convalescent; all came from the United States, Italy and Spain.

Authors' processing steps: Reference gene primer amplification yielded estimated nucleated cell counts. Some clones are missing from TCRdb's copy, which holds only in-frame ones; the method was immunoSEQ multiplex PCR. V, J and clone size derive from that table, while D and trimming were established from the DNA sequence. The sample consists of some 120,000 clones, approximately 68% of them appearing once. The CDR3 is made up of 15 amino acids. Germline V gene data show CDR1 as SGHNT and CDR2 as YYREEE (reference sequence). The trim removed 4 bases at V and 4 bases at J, leaving 9 bases unmatched. This chain uses TRBV5-4 with TRBJ1-1; 8 bases are shared with TRBD1. The TCR was taken from a woman in her 70s with acute or convalescent COVID-19. What was sequenced was peripheral blood. This chain's CDR3 is CASSHRTGSSTEAFF. The CDR3 bases are TGTGCCAGCAGCCACCGGACAGGGAGTAGCACTGAAGCTTTCTTT. The variable domain in full, with the rest retrieved from reference TRBV5-4 and TRBJ1-1, is ETGVTQSPTHLIKTRGQQVTLRCSSQSGHNTVSWYQQALGQGPQFIFQYYREEENGRGNFPPRFSGLQFPNYSSELNVNALELDDSALYLCASSHRTGSSTEAFFGQGTRLTVV.